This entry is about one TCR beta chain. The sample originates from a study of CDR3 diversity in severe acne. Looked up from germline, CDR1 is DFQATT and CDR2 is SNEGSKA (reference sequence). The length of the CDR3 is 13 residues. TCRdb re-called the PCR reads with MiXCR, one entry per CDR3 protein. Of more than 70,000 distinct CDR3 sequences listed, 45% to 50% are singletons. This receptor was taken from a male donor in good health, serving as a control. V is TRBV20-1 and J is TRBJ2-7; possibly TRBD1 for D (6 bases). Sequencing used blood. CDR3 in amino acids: CSLRSGTSYEQYF. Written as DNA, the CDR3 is TGCAGCCTTCGTTCCGGGACATCCTACGAGCAGTACTTC.